The 26 T cell receptor beta chains listed next were all sequenced from one sample in a study of blood T cell repertoires in COVID-19. This table comes from immunoSEQ multiplex PCR, and its TCRdb copy is limited to in-frame clones, with some not included. The sample carries 200,000 to 300,000 clones, about 79% recorded once. Sequences were obtained from peripheral blood. Source of these receptors: a woman older than 75 with acute or convalescent COVID-19.

The rearrangement links TRBV19 to TRBJ1-2, with 9 bases aligning to TRBD1. Trimming removed 1 base from V and 5 bases from J; junction bases left unmatched: 5. The CDR3 loop spans 15 amino acids. From germline, CDR1 is LNHDA and CDR2 SQIVND (reference sequence). CDR3 DNA: TGTGCCAGTAGTATAGGTACAGGGGGCGTGTATGGCTACACCTTC. Protein: CASSIGTGGVYGYTF.

This clone appeared a few times. V is TRBV7-9 and J is TRBJ1-1; TRBD1 is a possible D gene (5 bases). V lost 4 bases and J lost 3, with 21 bases in between. Germline-derived CDR1 and CDR2 are SEHNR and FQNEAQ (reference sequence). The CDR3 is 17 residues long. DNA of the CDR3: TGTGCCAGCAGCTCGCAGGGCTCGTCTCCACGCCACACTGAAGCTTTCTTT. Protein product: CASSSQGSSPRHTEAFF. Complete variable domain (other parts from reference TRBV7-9 and TRBJ1-1): DTGVSQNPRHKITKRGQNVTFRCDPISEHNRLYWYRQTLGQGPEFLTYFQNEAQLEKSRLLSDRFSAERPKGSFSTLEIQRTEQGDSAMYLCASSSQGSSPRHTEAFFGQGTRLTVV.

The chain is built from TRBV6-2 or TRBV6-3 and TRBJ2-7; the match to TRBD1 covers 8 bases. Trimming took 4 bases from V and 2 from J; bases not matched to a gene: 4. CDR1 is MNHEY and CDR2 is SVGEGT in the germline V gene. This CDR3 contains 14 residues. CDR3: CASSSLTGAYEQYF. Written as DNA, the CDR3 is TGTGCCAGCAGTTCCTTGACAGGGGCCTACGAGCAGTACTTC.

The chain uses TRBV28 and TRBJ1-5, with D possibly TRBD1 on 6 matching bases. Trimming pared 5 bases from V and 1 base from J, leaving 18 bases between. The CDR3 contains 17 residues. The germline V gene encodes CDR1 MDHEN and CDR2 SYDVKM. Here the CDR3 DNA reads TGTGCCAGCAGTCCTACCCGTGCGGGGGCGAGCAATCAGCCCCAGCATTTT. Translated, it gives CASSPTRAGASNQPQHF.

The chain has TRBV24-1 and TRBJ2-1, with D possibly being TRBD2 (6 bases). Trimming left V 4 bases short and J 7 bases short, with 16 bases between. The CDR3 extends over 15 amino acids. The V gene's germline CDR1 is KGHDR and CDR2 SFDVKD. CDR3 DNA sequence: TGTGCCACCAGTGACCCGGGCAGGGACTTTAATGAGCAGTTCTTC. Residues: CATSDPGRDFNEQFF.

This rearrangement joins TRBV5-1 to TRBJ1-6, with D possibly TRBD1 on 6 matching bases. CDR1 is SGHRS, CDR2 YFSETQ, per germline. The CDR3 contains 13 residues. Deletions cut 4 bases from V and 5 bases from J, with 7 bases between. CDR3 bases: TGCGCCAGCAGCCCAGGGGATAATTCACCCCTCCACTTT. It is translated as CASSPGDNSPLHF. The full variable domain, with the rest looked up from reference TRBV5-1 and TRBJ1-6, is KAGVTQTPRYLIKTRGQQVTLSCSPISGHRSVSWYQQTPGQGLQFLFEYFSETQRNKGNFPGRFSGRQFSNSRSEMNVSTLELGDSALYLCASSPGDNSPLHFGNGTRLTVT.

The chain joins TRBV28 to TRBJ1-1; D gene ambiguous. Trimming took off 5 bases at V and 1 base at J, with 11 bases between the two ends. The CDR3 has 14 residues. Germline values: CDR1 MDHEN, CDR2 SYDVKM. CDR3 in DNA: TGTGCCAGCAGTCCCCCGGGAGCGAACACTGAAGCTTTCTTT. It specifies CASSPPGANTEAFF.

The gene calls are TRBV7-6 and TRBJ1-1; the D gene is possibly TRBD1 (5 bases). The CDR3 totals 13 residues. V dropped 1 base and J dropped 4 bases, with 7 bases sitting between them. Germline CDR1 reads SGHVS; CDR2 reads FNYEAQ. CDR3 sequence reads: CASSLGQFTEAFF. The CDR3 DNA reads as TGTGCCAGCAGCTTAGGACAGTTCACTGAAGCTTTCTTT.

The V call is TRBV6-5, the J call TRBJ1-5, with 8 bases aligning to TRBD1. The CDR3 totals 14 residues. V lost 6 bases and J lost 7; bases outside the gene matches: 8. The V gene's germline CDR1 is MNHEY and CDR2 SVGAGI. DNA of the CDR3: TGTGCCAGCAGCGCTGGACAGGGTCGGCAGCCCCAGCATTTT. Translation: CASSAGQGRQPQHF.

This chain uses TRBV30 with TRBJ2-5; 7 positions agree with TRBD1. The end of the DNA fits TRBJ2-7 better, so the J call may be wrong. In germline, CDR1 is GTSNPN, CDR2 SVGIG (reference sequence). CDR3 size: 14 residues. Here the CDR3 DNA reads TGTGCCTGTCCATCGACAGGGAACGGTAACGAGCAGTACTTC. Amino acid sequence: CACPSTGNGNEQYF.

The chain joins TRBV3-1 (or the pseudogene TRBV3-2) to TRBJ1-1; D is ambiguous. Germline-derived CDR1 and CDR2 are LGHDT and YNNKEL (reference sequence). V was clipped by 1 base and J by 3 bases, with 6 bases between them. This CDR3 has 13 residues. Here the CDR3 DNA reads TGTGCCAGCAGCCAAGCGAGGGACACTGAAGCTTTCTTT. Translated, it gives CASSQARDTEAFF.

This chain uses TRBV10-2 with TRBJ1-2; 9 positions agree with TRBD1. CDR1 and CDR2 (germline): WSHSY, SAAADI. The CDR3 totals 15 residues. V dropped 0 bases and J dropped 4; count of bases not matched to a gene: 3. CDR3 bases: TGCGCCAGCAGTGAGTCGGACAGGGGAGGCTATGGCTACACCTTC. It specifies CASSESDRGGYGYTF.

V is TRBV11-3 and J is TRBJ2-2; tentatively, D is TRBD1 (6 bases). Trimming stripped 2 bases from V and 1 base from J, with 8 bases between. The CDR3 is 15 amino acids. Per the germline V gene, CDR1 is SGHNT and CDR2 is YENEEA. CDR3 residues: CASSLSRGNTGELFF. The CDR3, as DNA: TGTGCCAGCAGCTTAAGCAGGGGGAACACCGGGGAGCTGTTTTTT.

This chain connects TRBV30 to TRBJ2-5, with unresolved D. Germline CDR1 and CDR2: GTSNPN and SVGIG (reference sequence). V lost 0 bases to trimming and J lost 5 bases, with 13 bases between them. The CDR3 covers 14 residues. Here the CDR3 DNA reads TGTGCCTGGAGTGTCAAGACACCTCCGGAGACCCAGTACTTC. Amino acids: CAWSVKTPPETQYF.

The chain employs TRBV3-1 (or the pseudogene TRBV3-2) and TRBJ1-1, with unresolved D. Per the germline V gene, CDR1 is LGHDT and CDR2 is YNNKEL (reference sequence). The CDR3 consists of 14 residues. The V end was cut by 5 bases, the J end by 0 bases, with 10 bases between. CDR3 nucleotides: TGTGCCAGCAGCTCGAGAGCTCTGAACACTGAAGCTTTCTTT. Its translation: CASSSRALNTEAFF.

The rearrangement joins TRBV7-8 to TRBJ1-1, with D unresolved. V was cut by 8 bases and J by 3 bases, with 7 bases left in between. The germline V gene has CDR1 SGHVS and CDR2 FQNEAQ. This CDR3 spans 11 amino acids. The CDR3 here is CASGRDTEAFF. Written as DNA, the CDR3 is TGTGCCAGCGGTCGGGACACTGAAGCTTTCTTT.

The chain is built from TRBV4-2 and TRBJ2-2, with 9 bases that match TRBD2. The CDR3 totals 15 residues. The germline V gene has CDR1 LGHNA and CDR2 YNFKEQ. Unmatched junction bases numbered 4, after V lost 3 bases and J lost 5 bases. The CDR3 DNA sequence: TGTGCCAGCAGCCACCCGACTAGCGGAACCGGGGAGCTGTTTTTT. It specifies CASSHPTSGTGELFF.

This clone was observed a single time. The chain couples TRBV27 to TRBJ2-7; TRBD1 aligns across 10 bases. Germline V gene data show CDR1 as MNHEY and CDR2 as SMNVEV (reference sequence). The V gene end was trimmed by 5 bases and the J gene end by 1 base; junction bases not matched to a gene: 8. This CDR3 is built from 16 residues. CDR3 sequence (DNA): TGTGCCAGCAGTAGGACAGGGGGTTCCTCATCCTACGAGCAGTACTTC. Translated, it gives CASSRTGGSSSYEQYF.

The V call is TRBV5-1, the J call TRBJ1-6; 7 bases match TRBD1. The germline V gene encodes CDR1 SGHRS and CDR2 YFSETQ. Germline trimming cut 6 bases from V and 5 bases from J; bases unmatched to any gene: 5. The CDR3 length is 14 residues. The CDR3 bases are TGCGCCAGCACCCCGGGACAGAATAATTCACCCCTCCACTTT. Residues: CASTPGQNNSPLHF. Variable domain in full (rest from reference TRBV5-1 and TRBJ1-6): KAGVTQTPRYLIKTRGQQVTLSCSPISGHRSVSWYQQTPGQGLQFLFEYFSETQRNKGNFPGRFSGRQFSNSRSEMNVSTLELGDSALYLCASTPGQNNSPLHFGNGTRLTVT.

This clone came up a few times. The V and J genes are TRBV14 and TRBJ1-2; maybe TRBD1 (6 bases). The CDR3 covers 16 residues. CDR1 SGHDN and CDR2 FVKESK come from the germline V gene. Deletions cut 4 bases from V and 0 bases from J, with 15 bases between. Here the CDR3 DNA reads TGTGCCAGCAGCCCACGGACAGTCTTAGCTAACTATGGCTACACCTTC. Its protein is CASSPRTVLANYGYTF.

This clone has only a few counts. Additional DNA sequences in this sample encode the identical CDR3. This chain connects TRBV19 to TRBJ1-6; 9 positions match TRBD1. V lost 6 bases, J lost 7 bases, and 4 bases stayed unmatched. CDR1 and CDR2 (germline): LNHDA, SQIVND (reference sequence). This CDR3 has 14 amino acids. CDR3 sequence reads: CASSETGGNSPLHF. CDR3 nucleotides: TGTGCCAGTAGCGAGACAGGGGGGAATTCACCCCTCCACTTT.

The CDR3 reads CASSYSGTTQETQYF. The CDR3 DNA sequence: TGTGCCAGCAGTTACTCCGGGACAACCCAAGAGACCCAGTACTTC. This chain connects TRBV6-8 to TRBJ2-5; tentative D call: TRBD1 (6 bases). CDR3 length equals 15 residues. Germline assignment: CDR1 MNHGY and CDR2 SAAAGT. Trimming shortened V by 0 bases and J by 1 base, and 9 bases separated the two germline ends.

The J gene is TRBJ1-1, the V gene TRBV7-9, with TRBD1 matching 8 bases. This CDR3 comprises 13 residues. J lost 8 bases, V lost 5 bases, and 7 bases had no gene match. From germline, CDR1 is SEHNR and CDR2 FQNEAQ (reference sequence). Written as DNA, the CDR3 is TGTGCCAGCAGCATTTCAGGGGGCCCCGAAGCTTTCTTT. It specifies CASSISGGPEAFF.

V usage is TRBV3-1 (or the pseudogene TRBV3-2) and J usage is TRBJ2-1; 9 nucleotides align to TRBD2. Looked up from germline, CDR1 is LGHDT and CDR2 is YNNKEL (reference sequence). This CDR3 has 12 amino acids. V lost 0 bases and J lost 13; bases outside the gene matches: 1. This CDR3 reads CASSQERGGQFF. CDR3 DNA sequence: TGTGCCAGCAGCCAAGAGCGGGGGGGCCAGTTCTTC.

The V call is TRBV2, the J call TRBJ2-7; no clear D gene. There are 13 residues in the CDR3. With 9 bases removed from V and 2 bases from J, the gap between germline ends came to 14 bases. CDR1 SNHLY and CDR2 FYNNEI come from the germline V gene. CDR3 coding DNA: TGTGCCAGTGTACGCGTCTCGCCCTACGAGCAGTACTTC. This translates into CASVRVSPYEQYF.

This clone appeared once. The CDR3 nucleotides are TGTGCCAGCAGCCAACTCGGGACAGGGGGCAATCAGCCCCAGCATTTT. This gives the protein CASSQLGTGGNQPQHF. J is TRBJ1-5 and V is TRBV3-1 (or the pseudogene TRBV3-2), with 10 nucleotides matching TRBD1. The ends lost 2 bases at V and 2 bases at J; junction bases unmatched: 3. Germline CDR1 reads LGHDT; CDR2 reads YNNKEL (reference sequence). This CDR3 is 16 amino acids long.